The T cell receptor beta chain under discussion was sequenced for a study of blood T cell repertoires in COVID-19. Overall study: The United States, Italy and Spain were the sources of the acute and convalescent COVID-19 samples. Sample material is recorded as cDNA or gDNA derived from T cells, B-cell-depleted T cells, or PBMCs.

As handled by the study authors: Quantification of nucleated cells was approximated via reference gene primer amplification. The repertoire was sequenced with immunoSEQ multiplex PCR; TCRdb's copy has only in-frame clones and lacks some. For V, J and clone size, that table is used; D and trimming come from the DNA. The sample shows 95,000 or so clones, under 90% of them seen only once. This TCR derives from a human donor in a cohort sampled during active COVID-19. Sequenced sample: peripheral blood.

The CDR3 DNA is TGTGCCAGCAGTTACCTACGGGAAGAAACTGAAGCTTTCTTT. It is translated as CASSYLREETEAFF. The chain links TRBV6-2 or TRBV6-3 to TRBJ1-1; D gene unclear. Germline assignment: CDR1 MNHEY and CDR2 SVGEGT. This CDR3 contains 14 residues. V lost 2 bases to trimming and J lost 5 bases, with 12 bases between them.